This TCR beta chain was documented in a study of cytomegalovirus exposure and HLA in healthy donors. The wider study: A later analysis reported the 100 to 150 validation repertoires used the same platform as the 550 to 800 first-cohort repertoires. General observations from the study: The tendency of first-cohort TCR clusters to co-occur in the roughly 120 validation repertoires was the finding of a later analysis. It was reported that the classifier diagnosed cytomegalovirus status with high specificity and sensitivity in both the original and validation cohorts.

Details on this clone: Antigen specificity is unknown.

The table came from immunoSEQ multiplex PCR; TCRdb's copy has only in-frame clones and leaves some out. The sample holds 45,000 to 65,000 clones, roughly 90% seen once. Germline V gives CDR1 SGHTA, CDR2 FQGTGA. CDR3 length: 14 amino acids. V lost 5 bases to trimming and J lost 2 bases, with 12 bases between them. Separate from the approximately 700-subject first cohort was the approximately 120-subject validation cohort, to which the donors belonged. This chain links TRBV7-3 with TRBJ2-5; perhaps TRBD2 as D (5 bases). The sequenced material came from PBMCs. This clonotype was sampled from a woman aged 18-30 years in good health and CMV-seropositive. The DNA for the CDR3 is TGTGCCAGCAGCCCCCGGAGACTACAAGAGACCCAGTACTTC. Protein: CASSPRRLQETQYF.